This T cell receptor (beta chain) appears in the sequencing data of a study of T cell responses to AZD1222 COVID-19 vaccine (dated by TCRdb to the early 2020s). Looking at the study overall: AZD1222 recipients given second doses at about 4 weeks or at about 12 weeks were pooled, since spike-specific TCR depth and breadth were not found to differ between the two schedules. TCR sequencing covered more than 230 trial participants: 207 given two doses of AZD1222 and 26 given two doses of MenACWY control vaccine. Trial participants were enrolled by age into subgroups of 18-55, 56-69 and 70-plus years, and about 150, 27 and 61 TCR-sequenced participants, respectively, were included in these subgroups. Study-wide findings and limitations: Reportedly, almost half of the unique spike-specific TCRs recognized epitopes lying outside the regions that are mutated in the B.1.351 and B.1.1.7 variants. Participants were mostly white British and included more females than males, and it was suggested by the authors that clonal diversity may have been underestimated. In the small 56-69-year group, the increase in depth fell short of significance, most likely because of low power. Conclusions about previously exposed vaccinees are limited because only five to seven AZD1222 recipients were SARS-CoV-2 seropositive at baseline. Because no samples from the day 14 peak response were available, repertoires could be characterized only after the peak T cell response. The whole spike protein was spanned by vaccine-associated CD4 TCRs, and dominant responses were seen in regions 160-218 and 743-854. After two AZD1222 doses, spike-specific TCR breadth and depth were significantly higher than at day 0 and than in MenACWY recipients.

The sample's time point label is to be understood as: baseline before first vaccination. Vaccinee samples came from UK trials COV001 and COV002, including a single-blind randomized controlled phase 2/3 trial of AZD1222 (ChAdOx1 nCoV-19) in healthy adults. For TCRbeta chain sequencing, PBMC samples from trial participants were taken at day 0 and at day 28 after the second dose. The CDR3 regions of human TCRbeta chains were subjected to immunosequencing. Per the original workflow: Repertoire TCRs were checked for matches against a reference library of SARS-CoV-2-specific TCRs that had been generated using the MIRA antigen-specificity platform. Breadth was defined as the fraction of unique TCRs that were SARS-CoV-2-associated. Depth was defined as the fraction of total T cells that were SARS-CoV-2-associated. Each spike-specific TCR was assigned to its reactive spike region and to a CD4 or CD8 class using the MIRA data. Log10-transformed breadth and depth values were compared by one-way ANOVA with Sidak's multiple comparisons tests. The source is immuneACCESS, and TCRdb retained only in-frame sequences with V and J called. Part of the clones is not carried over; for the studies checked, unresolved V genes explain less than half of this, and the remainder is unexplained. V and J calls and clone size are as listed in that table; D and trimming were resolved from the DNA. Here the sample has tens of thousands of clones; about 88% occur a single time. Roughly 21% of the sample lies in the top ten.

Comments on this clone: The antigen it recognizes is unknown. No much larger clone exists at a distance of one base, and base qualities are not known.

Sample: peripheral blood, taken on day 0 of AZD1222 vaccination. The clonotype was recovered from an adult in good health.

The CDR3 has the sequence CASRHPGTGELFF. The sequence in DNA is TGTGCCAGCAGGCATCCCGGTACCGGGGAGCTGTTTTTT. The chain couples TRBV6-5 to TRBJ2-2; the D gene cannot be resolved reliably. The germline V gene yields MNHEY for CDR1 and SVGAGI for CDR2. From the cysteine up to the phenylalanine, the CDR3 has a length of 13 residues. CDR3 DNA only is kept here, 39 bases in frame from base 1. The V end loses 6 bases and the J end loses 5 bases, and a stretch of 10 bases separates them.